The 7 T cell receptor beta chains listed next were all sequenced from one sample in a study of Graves' ophthalmopathy and Graves' hyperthyroidism. TCR beta CDR3 amplification used RNA transcripts. HTBI primers served in a first-round RT-PCR, which a second-round multiplex PCR followed. TCRdb ran MiXCR on the multiplex PCR reads and lists one entry per CDR3 protein. The profile shows some 1.1 million distinct CDR3 sequences, about 36% of them singletons. The source material was peripheral blood or thyroid tissue (not recorded which). These receptors were taken from an adult man with Graves' hyperthyroidism.

This clonotype came up many times. The chain links TRBV7-3 to TRBJ2-2; 9 positions match TRBD1. Germline trimming cut 5 bases from V and 6 bases from J; bases unmatched to any gene: 16. Germline V gives CDR1 SGHTA, CDR2 FQGTGA. The CDR3 loop spans 18 amino acids. The CDR3 bases are TGTGCCAGCAGCCGTAGGACAGGGGCGGTAGTGGAAGCCGGGGAGCTGTTTTTT. Translating gives CASSRRTGAVVEAGELFF.

The chain recombines TRBV10-3 with TRBJ2-7; weak D call: TRBD2 (6 bases). From germline, CDR1 is ENHRY and CDR2 SYGVKD. The CDR3 extends over 12 amino acids. Between the trimmed V and J ends, which lost 10 bases and 2 bases, there was a span of 12 bases. CDR3 coding DNA: TGTGCCAAGAGGGAGGATCCCTACGAGCAGTACTTC. Protein: CAKREDPYEQYF.

The chain joins TRBV28 to TRBJ2-7, with 7 bases that match TRBD2. The CDR3 has 15 residues. Looked up from germline, CDR1 is MDHEN and CDR2 is SYDVKM. Germline trimming cut 5 bases from V and 2 bases from J; bases unmatched to any gene: 9. CDR3 region: CASSKVGRRTYEQYF. CDR3 DNA: TGTGCCAGCAGTAAAGTCGGGAGGCGCACCTACGAGCAGTACTTC.

This chain joins TRBV14 and TRBJ1-1, with TRBD1 matching 12 bases. The V and J ends lost 1 base and 4 bases, in that order; junction bases with no gene match: 10. From germline, CDR1 is SGHDN and CDR2 FVKESK. There are 18 residues in the CDR3. DNA of the CDR3: TGTGCCAGCAGCCAAGGCCCGGGACAGGGGGCGCGGGTCACTGAAGCTTTCTTT. This gives the protein CASSQGPGQGARVTEAFF.

This clonotype was counted between two and nine times. V gene TRBV9 combines with J gene TRBJ2-5; the D is unclear. Germline CDR1 reads SGDLS; CDR2 reads YYNGEE. V was clipped by 0 bases and J by 2 bases, with 8 bases between them. The CDR3 length is 14 residues. CDR3 in DNA: TGTGCCAGCAGCGTAGAGTACTCACAAGAGACCCAGTACTTC. This codes for CASSVEYSQETQYF.

This clonotype came up a few times. The conserved final phenylalanine or tryptophan is absent from the CDR3, which likely points to a read error. No DNA is shown, since the ends of the CDR3 on it are uncertain; the CDR3 is the one TCRdb lists. The gene calls are TRBV9 and TRBJ2-7; the DNA was not used to check the table's D call, TRBD2. CDR1 is SGDLS and CDR2 is YYNGEE in the germline V gene. The CDR3 is 8 amino acids in total, end residues counted. The CDR3: CASSPPTS.

This chain uses TRBV4-1 with TRBJ2-7; TRBD2 matches at 8 bases. The CDR3 consists of 15 residues. With V trimmed by 0 bases and J by 1 base, 2 bases remained unmatched. The germline gives CDR1 MGHRA, CDR2 YSYEKL. The CDR3: CASSQDSGESYEQYF. CDR3 sequence (DNA): TGCGCCAGCAGCCAAGATAGCGGGGAGTCCTACGAGCAGTACTTC.